Presented here are 24 T cell receptor beta chains from one specimen sequenced in a study of beta chain features in type 1 diabetes. cDNA synthesis used the whole RNA isolate, giving expressed TCRB sequences. Some clones are missing from TCRdb's copy, which holds only in-frame ones; the method was immunoSEQ multiplex PCR. This sample has roughly 330,000 clones; approximately 11% occur once, and the top ten carry about 0.014%. The sample comprised naive CD4+ T cells from blood. These receptors all stem from a woman in her twenties or thirties in good health.

A few counts support this clone. The J gene is TRBJ2-3, the V gene TRBV30; TRBD2 matches 12 bases. The V and J ends lost 3 bases and 2 bases, in that order; junction bases with no gene match: 6. The CDR3 spans 16 residues. Germline CDR1 reads GTSNPN; CDR2 reads SVGIG (reference sequence). The DNA for the CDR3 is TGTGCCTGGAGCCTTGGACTAGCGGGGTTCACAGATACGCAGTATTTT. Translating it yields CAWSLGLAGFTDTQYF.

This rearrangement joins TRBV5-4 to TRBJ2-1; 8 positions agree with TRBD2. V shed 0 bases, J shed 6 bases, and the junction held 8 bases outside the gene matches. Germline loops: CDR1 SGHNT, CDR2 YYREEE (reference sequence). CDR3 length: 16 amino acids. The CDR3 DNA reads as TGTGCCAGCAGCTTGGAGGCGGGAGGCTTATTCAATGAGCAGTTCTTC. Translating gives CASSLEAGGLFNEQFF.

The sample holds a few counts of this clone. The chain is built from TRBV5-1 and TRBJ2-5; a possible D gene is TRBD2 (6 bases). This CDR3 contains 13 residues. The germline CDR1 and CDR2 sequences are SGHRS and YFSETQ. The V end lost 4 bases, the J end lost 3 bases, and 10 bases lay between the germline ends. CDR3 amino acids: CASSTGLKETQYF. CDR3 bases: TGCGCCAGCAGCACCGGACTAAAAGAGACCCAGTACTTC.

This chain connects TRBV19 to TRBJ2-1, with 11 bases that match TRBD2. Germline values: CDR1 LNHDA, CDR2 SQIVND (reference sequence). V was clipped by 5 bases and J by 7 bases; unmatched bases: 7. This CDR3 contains 15 residues. Here the CDR3 reads CASSQLAGVWNEQFF. In nucleotides, the CDR3 is TGTGCCAGTAGTCAACTAGCGGGAGTTTGGAATGAGCAGTTCTTC.

In its sample, this clone was seen a few times. V usage is TRBV19 and J usage is TRBJ2-7; D is ambiguous. Germline V gene sequence: CDR1 LNHDA, CDR2 SQIVND (reference sequence). V was trimmed by 2 bases and J by 0 bases, leaving 11 bases between them. This CDR3 is built from 15 residues. The CDR3 loop is CASSITRRSSYEQYF. CDR3 in DNA: TGTGCCAGTAGTATAACACGCCGGAGCTCCTACGAGCAGTACTTC.

This chain connects TRBV28 to TRBJ2-7; 12 bases line up with TRBD2. Per germline, CDR1 MDHEN and CDR2 SYDVKM. V gave up 3 bases and J gave up 4 bases; unmatched junction bases: 7. This CDR3 is 16 amino acids long. The CDR3 reads CASSFWLTSGRYEQYF. DNA for the CDR3: TGTGCCAGCAGTTTCTGGCTAACTAGCGGGAGGTACGAGCAGTACTTC.

V gene TRBV7-9 combines with J gene TRBJ1-2, with D maybe TRBD1 (6 bases). Germline V gene lookup returns CDR1 SEHNR and CDR2 FQNEAQ (reference sequence). This CDR3 comprises 15 residues. V was clipped by 7 bases and J by 4 bases, with 19 bases between them. The CDR3 reads CASTPTDRFGYGYTF. DNA of the CDR3: TGTGCCAGCACGCCAACCGACAGGTTTGGCTATGGCTACACCTTC. Filled out from reference TRBV7-9 and TRBJ1-2, the complete variable domain reads DTGVSQNPRHKITKRGQNVTFRCDPISEHNRLYWYRQTLGQGPEFLTYFQNEAQLEKSRLLSDRFSAERPKGSFSTLEIQRTEQGDSAMYLCASTPTDRFGYGYTFGSGTRLTVV.

The chain recombines TRBV4-3 with TRBJ1-3; a weak D match, TRBD1 (5 bases). V was clipped by 1 base and J by 4 bases, with 8 bases between them. Per the germline V gene, CDR1 is LGHNA and CDR2 is YSLEER. The CDR3 has 14 amino acids. In nucleotides, the CDR3 is TGCGCCAGCAGCCAAGCAGGGTCCGGAAACACCATATATTTT. Protein product: CASSQAGSGNTIYF.

The V and J genes are TRBV7-3 and TRBJ2-2, with 12 nucleotides matching TRBD2. CDR1 and CDR2 from the germline V gene are SGHTA and FQGTGA. The CDR3 loop spans 15 amino acids. Unmatched junction bases numbered 1, after V lost 3 bases and J lost 5 bases. The CDR3 protein is CASSFGLAGTGELFF. The CDR3 DNA reads TGTGCCAGCAGCTTTGGACTAGCGGGGACCGGGGAGCTGTTTTTT.

This chain connects TRBV5-6 to TRBJ1-2; D unclear. Trimming took 1 base from V and 0 from J, leaving 10 bases between them. CDR3 length: 15 residues. CDR1 SGHDT and CDR2 YYEEEE come from the germline V gene. Here the CDR3 reads CASSLNHRPNYGYTF. CDR3 nucleotide sequence: TGTGCCAGCAGCTTGAACCACAGACCTAACTATGGCTACACCTTC.

The chain has TRBV27 and TRBJ2-5; D is unclear. The CDR3 has 14 residues. In germline, CDR1 is MNHEY, CDR2 SMNVEV (reference sequence). Trimming took off 5 bases at V and 0 bases at J, with 10 bases between the two ends. CDR3 DNA sequence: TGTGCCAGCAGTAGCCTTTTGGACCAAGAGACCCAGTACTTC. Protein: CASSSLLDQETQYF.

This clone has a handful of counts. The chain employs TRBV2 and TRBJ1-2; 7 nucleotides agree with TRBD1. The J segment lost 2 bases and the V segment lost 2 bases, leaving 8 bases of the junction unmatched. CDR3 size: 16 residues. The V gene's germline CDR1 is SNHLY and CDR2 FYNNEI. CDR3 nucleotides: TGTGCCAGCAGTGAAAGCGGACAGGTCACAAACTATGGCTACACCTTC. Translation gives CASSESGQVTNYGYTF.

The CDR3 DNA sequence: TGTGCCAGCAGGATTAGGGGACAGAACACCGGGGAGCTGTTTTTT. This encodes CASRIRGQNTGELFF. The rearrangement joins TRBV7-8 to TRBJ2-2, with D possibly matching TRBD1 (6 bases). Trimming stripped 6 bases from V and 1 base from J, with 12 bases between. Looked up from germline, CDR1 is SGHVS and CDR2 is FQNEAQ. CDR3 length: 15 amino acids.

The V gene is TRBV11-2, the J gene TRBJ2-7; D unclear. Per the germline V gene, CDR1 is SGHAT and CDR2 is FQNNGV. The CDR3 has 14 amino acids. Deletions cut 5 bases from V and 6 bases from J, with 17 bases between. In DNA form, the CDR3 reads TGTGCCAGCAGCGCAGGAATGCAATCACGCGAGCAGTACTTC. The encoded protein is CASSAGMQSREQYF.

The rearrangement links TRBV19 to TRBJ1-5; no clear D gene. This CDR3 region has 16 residues. V lost 3 bases and J lost 1, with 13 bases in between. Germline loops: CDR1 LNHDA, CDR2 SQIVND (reference sequence). The CDR3 sequence: CASSIVGSSSNQPQHF. The CDR3 DNA sequence: TGTGCCAGTAGTATTGTGGGCAGTTCGAGCAATCAGCCCCAGCATTTT.

A few counts support this clone. CDR3 amino acids: CASSPRGTGSTDTQYF. In DNA form, the CDR3 reads TGTGCCAGCAGCCCGAGGGGGACAGGGAGCACAGATACGCAGTATTTT. V usage is TRBV9 and J usage is TRBJ2-3, with 9 bases aligning to TRBD1. CDR3 size: 16 residues. Germline V gives CDR1 SGDLS, CDR2 YYNGEE. With V trimmed by 4 bases and J by 0 bases, 6 bases remained unmatched.

This clone was picked up a small number of times. The V and J genes are TRBV30 and TRBJ1-1; D is unresolved. In germline, CDR1 is GTSNPN, CDR2 SVGIG (reference sequence). There are 13 residues in the CDR3. V was cut by 2 bases and J by 1 base, with 8 bases left in between. The CDR3 DNA is TGTGCCTGGAGTAAACGGGAGAACACTGAAGCTTTCTTT. Residues: CAWSKRENTEAFF.

This clone came up a few times. The chain recombines TRBV28 with TRBJ2-2; no reliable D call. Trimming removed 2 bases at V and 1 base at J, with 8 bases between. The length of the CDR3 is 15 residues. Germline assignment: CDR1 MDHEN and CDR2 SYDVKM. This CDR3 is CASSLTPGNTGELFF. CDR3 coding DNA: TGTGCCAGCAGTTTAACCCCAGGGAACACCGGGGAGCTGTTTTTT.

V is TRBV7-9 and J is TRBJ2-4, with D perhaps matching TRBD1 (5 bases). This CDR3 has 15 residues. Germline loops: CDR1 SEHNR, CDR2 FQNEAQ (reference sequence). V lost 5 bases, J lost 3 bases, and 14 bases lay in between. As DNA, the CDR3 is TGTGCCAGCAGCCGTCAGGGATTGGACAAAAACATTCAGTACTTC. The encoded protein is CASSRQGLDKNIQYF.

This chain uses TRBV28 with TRBJ2-3; TRBD2 agrees at 14 bases. The germline gives CDR1 MDHEN, CDR2 SYDVKM. J gave up 4 bases and V 5 bases, and 14 bases lay outside the gene matches. The CDR3 has 19 residues. The CDR3 nucleotides are TGTGCCAGCAGTCCCCATCCCGGGACTAGCGGGAGCCGATCAGATACGCAGTATTTT. This gives the protein CASSPHPGTSGSRSDTQYF.

As DNA, the CDR3 is TGTGCCAGTAGGCGGAACGCCGCCACTGAAGCTTTCTTT. This encodes CASRRNAATEAFF. The chain carries TRBV19 and TRBJ1-1; D remains unclear. With 6 bases removed from V and 4 bases from J, the gap between germline ends came to 12 bases. Per the germline V gene, CDR1 is LNHDA and CDR2 is SQIVND (reference sequence). This CDR3 is 13 amino acids long.

The V and J genes are TRBV7-2 and TRBJ2-5; D perhaps matches TRBD2 (6 bases). Near its end, the DNA agrees better with TRBJ2-7, so the J call may be wrong. Germline CDR1 SGHTA, CDR2 FQGNSA. The CDR3 consists of 13 residues. CDR3 sequence (DNA): TGTGCCAGCAGCCACCCCGGGGGATACGAGCAGTACTTC. It translates to CASSHPGGYEQYF.

This clone was seen a few times. This chain connects TRBV7-2 to TRBJ2-3, with 9 bases fitting TRBD2. Trimming removed 4 bases from V and 0 bases from J; junction bases left unmatched: 8. Germline V gene sequence: CDR1 SGHTA, CDR2 FQGNSA. CDR3 length: 17 residues. The CDR3 protein is CASSSQVAGVSTDTQYF. In nucleotides, the CDR3 is TGTGCCAGCAGCTCCCAAGTAGCGGGAGTGAGCACAGATACGCAGTATTTT.

This clone turned up a few times. The J gene is TRBJ2-5, the V gene TRBV5-6, with D possibly matching TRBD1 (5 bases). The CDR3 is 13 residues long. V was pared by 0 bases and J by 4 bases, with 7 bases between. The V gene's germline CDR1 is SGHDT and CDR2 YYEEEE. The CDR3, as DNA: TGTGCCAGCAGCTTGGATAGGGGAGAGACCCAGTACTTC. It codes for CASSLDRGETQYF.